Below are 29 T cell receptor beta chains sequenced from a single sample in a study of blood T cell repertoires in COVID-19. Data came from immunoSEQ multiplex PCR; TCRdb stores just in-frame clones and leaves some out. The sample includes around 170,000 clones, 84% of them seen just once. The sample was PBMCs or T cells enriched from blood (not recorded which). These TCRs come from a woman aged 45-65 years who had recovered from COVID-19.

This clone was seen only once. V and J are TRBV5-4 and TRBJ2-3; D unresolved. This CDR3 region has 12 residues. Germline V CDR1 and CDR2: SGHNT, YYREEE (reference sequence). V lost 4 bases, J lost 6 bases, and 9 bases lay in between. The CDR3 sequence: CASSRQVDTQYF. The CDR3 DNA reads TGTGCCAGCAGCCGTCAGGTGGATACGCAGTATTTT.

The genes are TRBV12-3 or TRBV12-4 and TRBJ2-2, with TRBD2 matching over 7 bases. With 6 bases clipped from V and 6 bases from J, the junction kept 4 bases outside the gene matches. The CDR3 consists of 13 residues. The CDR3 sequence: CASRSTSPGELFF. The CDR3 coding sequence is TGTGCCAGCAGATCGACTAGCCCCGGGGAGCTGTTTTTT.

The gene calls are TRBV28 and TRBJ1-3; TRBD1 aligns across 7 bases. This CDR3 region has 15 residues. Germline trimming cut 7 bases from V and 0 bases from J; bases unmatched to any gene: 6. The germline gives CDR1 MDHEN, CDR2 SYDVKM. The CDR3 sequence is CASKSGGFSGNTIYF. The CDR3 nucleotides read TGTGCCAGCAAGTCAGGGGGTTTCTCTGGAAACACCATATATTTT.

This sequence joins TRBV5-1 and TRBJ2-1; no clear D. Between the trimmed V and J ends, which lost 1 base and 0 bases, there was a span of 11 bases. Germline lookup yields CDR1 SGHRS and CDR2 YFSETQ. The CDR3 totals 16 residues. This chain's CDR3 is CASSLIAAVSYNEQFF. The CDR3 nucleotides read TGCGCCAGCAGCTTGATCGCCGCAGTCTCCTACAATGAGCAGTTCTTC.

The CDR3 DNA is TGTGCCAGTAGTATTCGGACTAGCGGGACGAACACCGGGGAGCTGTTTTTT. This gives the protein CASSIRTSGTNTGELFF. The V gene is TRBV19, the J gene TRBJ2-2; 12 bases match TRBD2. Germline V CDR1 and CDR2: LNHDA, SQIVND (reference sequence). Trimming cost V 3 bases and J 0 bases; bases outside gene matches: 2. CDR3 length equals 17 residues.

V is TRBV9 and J is TRBJ2-1; tentatively, D is TRBD2 (5 bases). This CDR3 is built from 16 residues. Germline V gene lookup returns CDR1 SGDLS and CDR2 YYNGEE. The ends were cut back, 4 bases at V and 10 bases at J, with 24 bases in the middle. The DNA of the CDR3 is TGTGCCAGCAGCCCCTCCCCCGGGAAAATAACGGGGGAGCAGTTCTTC. Translation: CASSPSPGKITGEQFF.

The V call is TRBV19, the J call TRBJ2-2; 10 nucleotides align to TRBD2. V gave up 5 bases and J gave up 4 bases; unmatched junction bases: 7. From germline, CDR1 is LNHDA and CDR2 SQIVND (reference sequence). This CDR3 comprises 16 residues. CDR3 sequence: CASSLLAGVPTGELFF. The CDR3 coding sequence is TGTGCCAGTAGTCTTCTAGCGGGAGTGCCCACCGGGGAGCTGTTTTTT.

V and J are TRBV19 and TRBJ1-6; 9 nucleotides match TRBD1. V trimming: 1 base; J trimming: 9 bases; junction bases outside the gene matches: 7. Per germline, CDR1 LNHDA and CDR2 SQIVND (reference sequence). The CDR3 extends over 16 amino acids. In DNA form, the CDR3 reads TGTGCCAGTAGTATAGGGGGGACAGGGAGATCTTCACCCCTCCACTTT. It yields the protein CASSIGGTGRSSPLHF.

V usage is TRBV6-5 and J usage is TRBJ1-2; D possibly corresponds to TRBD1 (6 bases). CDR3 length: 14 residues. V lost 2 bases to trimming and J lost 4 bases, with 11 bases between them. The V gene's germline CDR1 is MNHEY and CDR2 SVGAGI. Here the CDR3 reads CASSYLGGGYGYTF. The CDR3 DNA is TGTGCCAGCAGTTACCTTGGGGGCGGCTATGGCTACACCTTC.

J is TRBJ2-1 and V is TRBV11-3; TRBD1 might be the D (5 bases). The CDR3 covers 15 residues. The ends were cut back, 1 base at V and 6 bases at J, with 13 bases in the middle. CDR1 is SGHNT and CDR2 is YENEEA in the germline V gene. CDR3 bases: TGTGCCAGCAGCTTAGTCGGCAGGGAAAGCAATGAGCAGTTCTTC. Protein product: CASSLVGRESNEQFF.

This chain uses TRBV24-1 with TRBJ1-5; D is unresolved. The CDR3 contains 13 residues. Germline-derived CDR1 and CDR2 are KGHDR and SFDVKD. V lost 9 bases, J lost 2 bases, and 10 bases lay in between. The CDR3 nucleotides are TGTGCCACCGGACTTGGGGGCAATCAGCCCCAGCATTTT. Amino acid sequence: CATGLGGNQPQHF.

This chain joins TRBV3-1 (or the pseudogene TRBV3-2) and TRBJ2-3; tentatively, D is TRBD1 (5 bases). The CDR3 has 14 residues. Trimming took 5 bases from V and 2 from J, leaving 11 bases between them. Germline V gene data show CDR1 as LGHDT and CDR2 as YNNKEL (reference sequence). The CDR3 region is CASSVAGPTDTQYF. The CDR3, as DNA: TGTGCCAGCAGCGTTGCAGGGCCCACAGATACGCAGTATTTT.

The chain links TRBV6-5 to TRBJ2-7; D may be TRBD1 (5 bases). CDR1 MNHEY and CDR2 SVGAGI come from the germline V gene. Trimming shortened V by 7 bases and J by 3 bases, and 16 bases separated the two germline ends. The CDR3 runs 14 residues. In DNA, the CDR3 is TGTGCCAGCACTTCCGTACAAAGGGGCTACGAGCAGTACTTC. Amino acid sequence: CASTSVQRGYEQYF.

The V and J genes are TRBV18 and TRBJ1-1; D not resolved. Trimming left V 5 bases short and J 1 base short, with 17 bases between. The CDR3 is 16 residues long. CDR1 is KGHSH, CDR2 LQKENI, per germline. The DNA for the CDR3 is TGTGCCAGCTCAGCAAACAGCCAGGTGGGGAACACTGAAGCTTTCTTT. Its translation: CASSANSQVGNTEAFF.

This chain joins TRBV6-5 and TRBJ1-3; tentatively, D is TRBD1 (5 bases). Germline lookup yields CDR1 MNHEY and CDR2 SVGAGI. Trimming removed 5 bases at V and 4 bases at J, with 9 bases between. The CDR3 covers 13 residues. The CDR3 DNA follows: TGTGCCAGCAGTAGCTCAGGGGGAAACACCATATATTTT. Protein: CASSSSGGNTIYF.

Comments on this clone: Other DNA sequences in the same sample also yield this CDR3. This sequence joins TRBV28 and TRBJ2-7; D gene ambiguous. In germline, CDR1 is MDHEN, CDR2 SYDVKM. V lost 6 bases and J lost 2, with 5 bases in between. This CDR3 has 11 amino acids. CDR3 amino acids: CASSSTYEQYF. The CDR3 bases are TGTGCCAGCAGCTCTACCTACGAGCAGTACTTC. The whole variable domain, remainder taken from reference TRBV28 and TRBJ2-7, is DVKVTQSSRYLVKRTGEKVFLECVQDMDHENMFWYRQDPGLGLRLIYFSYDVKMKEKGDIPEGYSVSREKKERFSLILESASTNQTSMYLCASSSTYEQYFGPGTRLTVT.

The chain has TRBV4-1 and TRBJ1-2, with D unclear. With 0 bases removed from V and 4 bases from J, the gap between germline ends came to 12 bases. The length of the CDR3 is 15 residues. The germline gives CDR1 MGHRA, CDR2 YSYEKL. CDR3 region: CASSQEGGEIYGYTF. CDR3 in DNA: TGCGCCAGCAGCCAAGAGGGTGGGGAGATCTATGGCTACACCTTC.

This chain joins TRBV7-2 and TRBJ1-4, with D tentatively TRBD1 (5 bases). CDR3 length: 15 amino acids. Trimming took off 1 base at V and 6 bases at J, with 12 bases between the two ends. Per germline, CDR1 SGHTA and CDR2 FQGNSA. CDR3: CASSLVGQPDEKLFF. CDR3 nucleotides: TGTGCCAGCAGCTTAGTGGGGCAGCCTGATGAAAAACTGTTTTTT.

V is TRBV7-9 and J is TRBJ1-5; D gene uncertain. V gave up 6 bases and J gave up 9 bases, with 12 bases separating them. The CDR3 runs to 12 residues. CDR1 is SEHNR, CDR2 FQNEAQ, per germline (reference sequence). The CDR3 DNA reads TGTGCCAGCAGTTCCCTGGTGGCGCCCCAGCATTTT. The encoded protein is CASSSLVAPQHF.

The chain employs TRBV6-5 and TRBJ1-6; no definite D call. Germline V gene data show CDR1 as MNHEY and CDR2 as SVGAGI. This CDR3 has 15 amino acids. The V end was cut by 6 bases, the J end by 7 bases, with 16 bases between. The CDR3 DNA follows: TGTGCCAGCAGACGGGTCGAACCGAGAAATTCACCCCTCCACTTT. Protein product: CASRRVEPRNSPLHF.

This rearrangement joins TRBV2 to TRBJ1-1, with TRBD1 as a possible D gene (5 bases). Germline V gene lookup returns CDR1 SNHLY and CDR2 FYNNEI. V was trimmed by 4 bases and J by 11 bases, leaving 20 bases between them. This CDR3 has 14 amino acids. The CDR3 bases are TGTGCCAGCAGTGCAGGGACTGCCGGTAGGAGGGCTTTCTTT. Protein product: CASSAGTAGRRAFF.

The V call is TRBV19, the J call TRBJ1-2; D is unresolved. Deletions cut 1 base from V and 5 bases from J, with 5 bases between. Germline loops: CDR1 LNHDA, CDR2 SQIVND (reference sequence). This CDR3 has 12 amino acids. The CDR3 loop reads CASSIATYGYTF. The CDR3 DNA is TGTGCCAGTAGTATAGCTACTTATGGCTACACCTTC.

This clone came up once. The gene calls are TRBV6-2 or TRBV6-3 and TRBJ2-7; maybe TRBD2 (6 bases). V shed 0 bases and J shed 7 bases, with 16 bases lying between them. CDR1 is MNHEY and CDR2 is SVGEGT in the germline V gene. The length of the CDR3 is 15 residues. The CDR3 region has the DNA TGTGCCAGCAGTTACTCCCAGGACTATTCTCCTGAGCAGTACTTC. Its protein is CASSYSQDYSPEQYF.

The V gene is TRBV28, the J gene TRBJ1-2; no reliable D call. The CDR3 has 13 amino acids. V shed 7 bases and J shed 3 bases, with 12 bases lying between them. Germline CDR1 is MDHEN and CDR2 is SYDVKM. The CDR3, as DNA: TGTGCCAGCACTACCGGGGAGGACTATGGCTACACCTTC. Translating gives CASTTGEDYGYTF.

This clone has only one observation. The rearrangement uses TRBV5-1 and TRBJ1-1, with a possible D match to TRBD1 (6 bases). Trimming stripped 1 base from V and 0 bases from J, with 19 bases between. Looked up from germline, CDR1 is SGHRS and CDR2 is YFSETQ. This CDR3 region has 18 residues. CDR3 amino acids: CASSLRLSRTAMNTEAFF. The CDR3 bases are TGCGCCAGCAGCTTGAGGCTATCACGGACAGCGATGAACACTGAAGCTTTCTTT.

This sequence joins TRBV7-6 and TRBJ1-1; D is ambiguous. The CDR3 is made up of 14 amino acids. V was cut by 3 bases and J by 1 base, with 9 bases left in between. The germline gives CDR1 SGHVS, CDR2 FNYEAQ. The CDR3 here is CASSFNSGNTEAFF. CDR3 nucleotides: TGTGCCAGCAGCTTCAATTCAGGGAACACTGAAGCTTTCTTT.

The V call is TRBV6-1, the J call TRBJ1-2; D remains unclear. This CDR3 spans 14 amino acids. V lost 1 base and J lost 2, with 8 bases in between. CDR1 is MNHNS, CDR2 SASEGT, per germline. DNA for the CDR3: TGTGCCAGCAGTGAAGTAGGCGGCAACTATGGCTACACCTTC. Its translation: CASSEVGGNYGYTF.

The chain is built from TRBV2 and TRBJ2-2; weak D call: TRBD1 (5 bases). The CDR3 contains 15 residues. V gave up 6 bases and J gave up 2 bases, with 13 bases separating them. Germline CDR1 SNHLY, CDR2 FYNNEI. The CDR3: CASSPQTDNTGELFF. In DNA, the CDR3 is TGTGCCAGCAGCCCCCAGACAGATAACACCGGGGAGCTGTTTTTT. Drawing the rest from reference TRBV2 and TRBJ2-2, the complete variable domain is EPEVTQTPSHQVTQMGQEVILRCVPISNHLYFYWYRQILGQKVEFLVSFYNNEISEKSEIFDDQFSVERPDGSNFTLKIRSTKLEDSAMYFCASSPQTDNTGELFFGEGSRLTVL.

A single count supports this clone. The chain has TRBV7-6 and TRBJ2-2; 7 bases are shared with TRBD1. The V and J ends lost 4 bases and 2 bases, in that order; junction bases with no gene match: 4. CDR1 and CDR2 (germline): SGHVS, FNYEAQ. The CDR3 is 15 amino acids. The DNA for the CDR3 is TGTGCCAGCAGCTCCGGGACAGCCAACACCGGGGAGCTGTTTTTT. This translates into CASSSGTANTGELFF.